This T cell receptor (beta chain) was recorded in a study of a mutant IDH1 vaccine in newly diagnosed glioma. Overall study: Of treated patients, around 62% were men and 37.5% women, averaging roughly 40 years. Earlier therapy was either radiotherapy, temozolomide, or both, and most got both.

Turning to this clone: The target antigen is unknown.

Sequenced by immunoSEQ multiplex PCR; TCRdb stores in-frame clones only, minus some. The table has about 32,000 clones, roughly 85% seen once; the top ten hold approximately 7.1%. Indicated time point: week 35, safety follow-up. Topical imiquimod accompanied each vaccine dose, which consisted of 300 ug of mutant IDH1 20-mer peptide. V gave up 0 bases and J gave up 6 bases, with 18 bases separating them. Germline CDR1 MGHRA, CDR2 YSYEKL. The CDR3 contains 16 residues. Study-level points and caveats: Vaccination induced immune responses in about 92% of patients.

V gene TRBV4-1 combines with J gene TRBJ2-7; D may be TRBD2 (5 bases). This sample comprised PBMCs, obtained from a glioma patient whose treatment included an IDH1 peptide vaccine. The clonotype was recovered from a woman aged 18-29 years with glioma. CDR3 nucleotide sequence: TGCGCCAGCAGCCAAGATTCCCCGGCCGCGGGCGGCGAGCAGTACTTC. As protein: CASSQDSPAAGGEQYF.